The rows below give T cell receptor beta chains drawn from one sample of a study of response to subunit inactivated influenza vaccine. TCRdb itself ran the RT-PCR reads through MiXCR, one entry per CDR3 protein. The sample lists over 450,000 distinct CDR3 sequences, about an eighth occurring once. Sequencing was performed on PBMCs from blood, taken around seven weeks after vaccination. The source of these receptors is a man aged 50 to 59 who received an inactivated influenza vaccine. Each CDR3 is given with its conserved first and last residue.

CDR3	J	V
CSARGDRGNTGELFF	TRBJ2-2	TRBV20-1
CASSFSAAALYEQYF	TRBJ2-7	TRBV7-2
CASSLAVSAAAAETQYF	TRBJ2-5	TRBV7-2
CSARGPTDSYNSPLHF	TRBJ1-6	TRBV20-1
CASSPRPRHGNTIYF	TRBJ1-3	TRBV7-9
CAISENGRLGEAFF	TRBJ1-1	TRBV10-3
CCATPQGLAGDEQFF	TRBJ2-1	TRBV20-1
CSVELRLAGVHQQFF	TRBJ2-1	TRBV29-1
CSVEGGRRDTQYF	TRBJ2-3	TRBV29-1
CSVRTGTATNTEAFF	TRBJ1-1	TRBV29-1
CATSRDGTGGETQYF	TRBJ2-5	TRBV15
CASSVDRSYGYTF	TRBJ1-2	TRBV7-2
CASSFGTSLAEQYF	TRBJ2-7	TRBV7-9
CASSEGHRRDNEQFF	TRBJ2-1	TRBV6-1
CASSLVLWTENTGELFF	TRBJ2-2	TRBV12-3/TRBV12-4
CASSFGGPTGTQYF	TRBJ2-3	TRBV7-2
CASSYGQSPANYGYTF	TRBJ1-2	TRBV6-5
CSASSVGGGYGYTF	TRBJ1-2	TRBV20-1
CASSQGTSGGPETQYF	TRBJ2-5	TRBV4-3
CASSPGQGRSYNEQFF	TRBJ2-1	TRBV5-1
CSVRLDTEAFF	TRBJ1-1	TRBV20-1
CASRRGLYNEQFF	TRBJ2-1	TRBV3-1
CASSFRTGEETQYF	TRBJ2-5	TRBV5-1
CSAKAAGVETQYF	TRBJ2-5	TRBV20-1
CASSESGRENYGYTF	TRBJ1-2	TRBV7-2
CASSQGASGLDTDTQYF	TRBJ2-3	TRBV4-3
CASSQVLAGGTDTQYF	TRBJ2-3	TRBV4-1
CSARDPLQTGGTEAFF	TRBJ1-1	TRBV20-1
CASSRTAQGSYNEQFF	TRBJ2-1	TRBV7-2
CASSQMASGGSDTQYF	TRBJ2-3	TRBV7-2
CASSTWTGNEKLFF	TRBJ1-4	TRBV19
CSARPGENSPLHF	TRBJ1-6	TRBV20-1
CSATQGRVSEAFF	TRBJ1-1	TRBV20-1
CSVPGQGGPKNEAFF	TRBJ1-1	TRBV29-1
CSARTLAGNTGELFF	TRBJ2-2	TRBV20-1
CASSPGGAGNTIYF	TRBJ1-3	TRBV7-3
CASSKGTGATDTQYF	TRBJ2-3	TRBV4-3
CASSTPRAGGGQPQHF	TRBJ1-5	TRBV6-2/TRBV6-3
CASSQDPQGTTNYTF	TRBJ1-2	TRBV4-2
CASSYPTQGEVVYEQYF	TRBJ2-7	TRBV6-2/TRBV6-3
CASSAGGSGYNEQFF	TRBJ2-1	TRBV9
CASSLGGTEQYF	TRBJ2-7	TRBV5-6
CATGIGQASTDTQYF	TRBJ2-3	TRBV15
CASSKVEKKNEKLFF	TRBJ1-4	TRBV21-1
CSARDPETSGTADTQYF	TRBJ2-3	TRBV20-1
CATSDLHGGIYEQYF	TRBJ2-7	TRBV24-1
CASSPTGFNEQFF	TRBJ2-1	TRBV6-1
CASSLLADFNEQFF	TRBJ2-1	TRBV7-9
CASSLGRRIQETQYF	TRBJ2-5	TRBV11-1
CASSLRTSGGGGQETQYF	TRBJ2-5	TRBV4-3
CASSPTGGSGSPNEQFF	TRBJ2-1	TRBV9
CASWLAGRTGELFF	TRBJ2-2	TRBV6-2/TRBV6-3
CASSSLSIPIQYF	TRBJ2-4	TRBV7-9
CASSYEMAGANVLTF	TRBJ2-6	TRBV6-5
CSASLSGVNSPLHF	TRBJ1-6	TRBV20-1
CAGPLTGNTIYF	TRBJ1-3	TRBV30
CASSQDPLAGADTQYF	TRBJ2-3	TRBV4-2